The subject of this entry is one T cell receptor (beta chain). What antigen it recognizes has not been identified. No base quality information exists; no much larger clone differs at one position. The time point label, as the study defines it: about 28 days (+/-7) after the second vaccine dose. AZD1222 recipients whose second dose came at about 4 weeks and those whose second dose came at about 12 weeks were combined into one group, since spike-specific TCR depth and breadth did not differ between the two schedules. Vaccinee samples came from UK trials COV001 and COV002, including a single-blind randomized controlled phase 2/3 trial of AZD1222 (ChAdOx1 nCoV-19) in healthy adults. For TCRbeta chain sequencing, PBMC samples were collected from trial participants at day 0 and at day 28 after the second dose. This record belongs to a study of T cell responses to AZD1222 COVID-19 vaccine (dated by TCRdb to the early 2020s). A note on the overall study: A total of approximately 240 trial participants underwent TCR sequencing, of whom approximately 200 had received two doses of AZD1222 and approximately 26 had received two doses of the MenACWY control vaccine. Trial participants were enrolled by age into 18-55, 56-69 and 70-plus year subgroups, with approximately 150, 28 and 58 TCR-sequenced participants respectively. Study-level results and caveats: After two AZD1222 doses, both the breadth and the depth of spike-specific TCRs were significantly higher than at day 0 and than in MenACWY recipients. In the small 56-69-year group, the increase in depth fell short of significance, most likely because of low power. Only six AZD1222 recipients were SARS-CoV-2 seropositive at baseline, limiting conclusions about previously exposed vaccinees. Participants were mostly white British, with more females than males. The authors suggested clonal diversity may have been underestimated. Reportedly, close to half of the unique spike-specific TCRs recognized epitopes lying outside the regions that are mutated in the B.1.351 and B.1.1.7 variants. Vaccine-associated CD4 TCRs spanned the whole spike protein, with dominant responses in regions 160-218 and 743-854. Because no samples from the day 14 peak response were available, repertoires could be characterized only after the peak T cell response.

The CDR1 and CDR2 encoded by the germline V gene are MNHEY and SVGEGT. The CDR3 starts with the cysteine, ends with the phenylalanine, and has 16 residues. Just the 48-base CDR3 DNA is kept, in frame starting at base 1. Trimming removed 4 bases from V and 5 bases from J, leaving 19 bases between the germline ends. The CDR3 regions of human TCRbeta chains were analyzed by immunosequencing. The authors' pipeline ran thus. Repertoire TCRs were checked for matches against a reference library of SARS-CoV-2-specific TCRs that had been generated using the MIRA antigen-specificity platform. Breadth was defined as the fraction of unique TCRs that were SARS-CoV-2-associated, and depth was defined as the fraction of total T cells that were SARS-CoV-2-associated. Using the MIRA data, each spike-specific TCR was mapped to the spike region that the TCR reacts to and placed in a CD4 or CD8 class. Log10-transformed breadth and depth values were compared by one-way ANOVA with Sidak's multiple comparisons tests. Imported from immuneACCESS, the table was reduced by TCRdb to in-frame sequences with V and J called. These copies leave out some clones; in studies compared against another copy, an unresolved V gene accounts for under half, and the cause of the remainder is not known. The D gene and trimming were derived from the DNA, and the V and J assignments and clone size from that table. This sample is represented by fewer than 120,000 clones; just under 95% of them were singletons. Almost 2.5% of the sample belongs to the ten largest clones.

The sequencing used peripheral blood, collected 28 days after the second AZD1222 dose. The receptor chain draws on TRBV6-2 or TRBV6-3 and TRBJ2-3; D gene: possibly TRBD2, on 7 matching bases. The receptor comes from an adult who received the AZD1222 COVID-19 vaccine. The CDR3 here reads CASSSYRWGGQDTQYF. The DNA sequence follows: TGTGCCAGCAGTTCTTATCGTTGGGGGGGCCAAGATACGCAGTATTTT.